This TCR beta chain emerged from a study of T cells after somatic rescue of genetic block. Trimming took off 6 bases at V and 2 bases at J, with 10 bases between the two ends. CDR1 is SGDLS and CDR2 is YYNGEE in the germline V gene. CDR3 length: 13 residues. The data were produced by immunoSEQ multiplex PCR, yet TCRdb's version contains in-frame clones alone and is incomplete. Altogether roughly 65,000 clones are present, about 90% being singletons, with the ten largest covering 2.9%. V and J are TRBV9 and TRBJ2-3; D uncertain. Material: peripheral blood mononuclear cells (PBMCs). The clonotype comes from a man in his forties. The CDR3 sequence: CASTADYTDTQYF. DNA for the CDR3: TGTGCCAGCACCGCAGATTACACAGATACGCAGTATTTT.